The 29 T cell receptor beta chains below all came from one sample that was sequenced in a study of blood T cell repertoires in COVID-19. Generated by immunoSEQ multiplex PCR, the TCRdb table keeps only in-frame clones and is missing some. Among some 370,000 clones listed, almost 90% were seen once. The sequenced sample was peripheral blood. The receptor source for this set is a man aged 18 to 35 with active or convalescent COVID-19.

This clone was detected only once. The V gene is TRBV11-2, the J gene TRBJ2-1; 8 nucleotides agree with TRBD2. V was pared by 5 bases and J by 2 bases, with 5 bases of the junction left unmatched. The CDR3 length is 15 residues. Germline V gene sequence: CDR1 SGHAT, CDR2 FQNNGV. DNA for the CDR3: TGTGCCAGCAGCCCCTCGCGGGAGGCCTACAATGAGCAGTTCTTC. Translation gives CASSPSREAYNEQFF. Using reference TRBV11-2 and TRBJ2-1 for the parts outside the CDR3, the full variable domain is EAGVAQSPRYKIIEKRQSVAFWCNPISGHATLYWYQQILGQGPKLLIQFQNNGVVDDSQLPKDRFSAERLKGVDSTLKIQPAKLEDSAVYLCASSPSREAYNEQFFGPGTRLTVL.

This chain joins TRBV23-1 and TRBJ1-2; D gene uncertain. TRBV23-1 is an ORF for which the function is uncertain. Deletions cut 0 bases from V and 4 bases from J, with 15 bases between. The length of the CDR3 is 16 residues. CDR3 nucleotide sequence: TGCGCCAGCAGTCAATCCCTGGACGGGGTGGGCTATGGCTACACCTTC. Translation: CASSQSLDGVGYGYTF.

The chain joins TRBV11-3 to TRBJ2-5; D may be TRBD1 (5 bases). Germline V CDR1 and CDR2: SGHNT, YENEEA. Trimming pared 5 bases from V and 0 bases from J, leaving 16 bases between. This CDR3 has 16 residues. In DNA form, the CDR3 reads TGTGCCAGCAGCACCAGCTTCGACAGTAACCAAGAGACCCAGTACTTC. Encoded protein: CASSTSFDSNQETQYF.

This chain links TRBV7-2 with TRBJ2-5; 12 nucleotides align to TRBD2. This CDR3 is 16 amino acids long. J lost 4 bases, V lost 5 bases, and 8 bases had no gene match. Germline CDR1 and CDR2: SGHTA and FQGNSA. CDR3 region: CASSVLAGGLGETQYF. The DNA for the CDR3 is TGTGCCAGCAGCGTACTAGCGGGAGGATTAGGAGAGACCCAGTACTTC.

The chain employs TRBV28 and TRBJ1-5; perhaps TRBD1 as D (6 bases). Germline values: CDR1 MDHEN, CDR2 SYDVKM. Trimming took off 1 base at V and 2 bases at J, with 9 bases between the two ends. This CDR3 contains 15 residues. CDR3 loop: CASSLSSGGNQPQHF. CDR3 DNA: TGTGCCAGCAGTTTATCTTCAGGGGGCAATCAGCCCCAGCATTTT.

The J gene is TRBJ1-3, the V gene TRBV19; the D gene is possibly TRBD1 (5 bases). CDR3 length equals 16 residues. Germline V gives CDR1 LNHDA, CDR2 SQIVND (reference sequence). V was trimmed by 4 bases and J by 0 bases, leaving 13 bases between them. CDR3 sequence: CASSSSGLSSGNTIYF. In nucleotides, the CDR3 is TGTGCCAGTAGTAGCTCGGGACTTAGCTCTGGAAACACCATATATTTT.

V and J are TRBV4-3 and TRBJ2-2; D may be TRBD1 (5 bases). V was clipped by 0 bases and J by 5 bases, with 22 bases between them. Per the germline V gene, CDR1 is LGHNA and CDR2 is YSLEER. The CDR3 loop spans 19 amino acids. The DNA for the CDR3 is TGCGCCAGCAGCCAAGATCGACAGACCCCGGTCCTGGGGACCGGGGAGCTGTTTTTT. Its protein product is CASSQDRQTPVLGTGELFF.

The CDR3 bases are TGTGCCAGCTCTAAAGATGCGGTCGCGAACACCTACGAGCAGTACTTC. Encoded protein: CASSKDAVANTYEQYF. The chain is built from TRBV18 and TRBJ2-7; D is ambiguous. Germline V gene lookup returns CDR1 KGHSH and CDR2 LQKENI. Trimming pared 6 bases from V and 2 bases from J, leaving 20 bases between. This CDR3 is 16 amino acids long.

V and J are TRBV9 and TRBJ2-1, with 10 bases that match TRBD1. Germline CDR1 SGDLS, CDR2 YYNGEE. The CDR3 length is 16 residues. The J segment lost 9 bases and the V segment lost 0 bases, leaving 9 bases of the junction unmatched. CDR3 nucleotides: TGTGCCAGCAGCGTAGACCCCGGGACAGGGGTAATTGAGCAGTTCTTC. Translated, it gives CASSVDPGTGVIEQFF.

Here the CDR3 DNA reads TGTGCCAGCAGTTGGCGCGGGGGGCAGGCCGGGGAGACCCAGTACTTC. This encodes CASSWRGGQAGETQYF. V usage is TRBV6-2 or TRBV6-3 and J usage is TRBJ2-5; TRBD2 agrees at 8 bases. Germline CDR1 reads MNHEY; CDR2 reads SVGEGT. After removal of 4 bases from V and 5 bases from J, the junction contained 12 bases not matched to a gene. The CDR3 spans 16 residues.

The rearrangement uses TRBV5-4 and TRBJ2-1, with D uncertain. This CDR3 comprises 12 residues. Germline CDR1 reads SGHNT; CDR2 reads YYREEE (reference sequence). V shed 0 bases and J shed 7 bases, with 5 bases lying between them. CDR3 region: CASSLDWNEQFF. The CDR3 DNA sequence: TGTGCCAGCAGCTTGGACTGGAATGAGCAGTTCTTC.

V is TRBV5-1 and J is TRBJ2-3; no reliable D call. The V end lost 0 bases, the J end lost 4 bases, and 9 bases lay between the germline ends. CDR1 is SGHRS and CDR2 is YFSETQ in the germline V gene. The CDR3 has 14 amino acids. The CDR3 DNA reads TGCGCCAGCAGCTTGGATTTAGTGGCAGATACGCAGTATTTT. This gives the protein CASSLDLVADTQYF.

The V call is TRBV4-3, the J call TRBJ2-7; D might be TRBD1 (5 bases). Germline V gene data show CDR1 as LGHNA and CDR2 as YSLEER. The CDR3 is 15 amino acids. V was shortened by 0 bases and J by 3 bases, with 12 bases between the two germline ends. The CDR3 sequence is CASSQDLGLLYEQYF. The CDR3 region has the DNA TGCGCCAGCAGCCAAGATTTGGGGCTTCTCTACGAGCAGTACTTC.

The rearrangement links TRBV6-4 to TRBJ2-1, with a possible D match to TRBD1 (6 bases). V gave up 5 bases and J gave up 5 bases, with 13 bases separating them. Germline values: CDR1 MRHNA, CDR2 SNTAGT. CDR3 length: 14 amino acids. CDR3 sequence reads: CASSSYRENNEQFF. The CDR3 DNA reads as TGTGCCAGCAGTTCCTACAGGGAAAACAATGAGCAGTTCTTC.

The V gene is TRBV5-4, the J gene TRBJ2-2; unclear D gene. Germline V CDR1 and CDR2: SGHNT, YYREEE (reference sequence). Trimming took 4 bases from V and 7 from J, leaving 8 bases between them. CDR3 length: 12 amino acids. The CDR3: CASSLRGGELFF. CDR3 nucleotides: TGTGCCAGCAGCCTAAGAGGCGGGGAGCTGTTTTTT.

The table lists this clone with a count of one. The V and J genes are TRBV7-3 and TRBJ1-5; D gene unclear. Per the germline V gene, CDR1 is SGHTA and CDR2 is FQGTGA. V was cut by 1 base and J by 13 bases, with 11 bases left in between. This CDR3 has 12 residues. CDR3 sequence: CASSLKNSFQHF. The CDR3 nucleotides are TGTGCCAGCAGCTTAAAAAATTCTTTTCAGCATTTT.

The rearrangement joins TRBV9 to TRBJ2-4; D may be TRBD2 (5 bases). Germline V CDR1 and CDR2: SGDLS, YYNGEE. V lost 4 bases and J lost 0, with 8 bases in between. The CDR3 sequence is 14 residues long. CDR3 sequence reads: CASSPGEAKNIQYF. In nucleotides, the CDR3 is TGTGCCAGCAGCCCCGGGGAAGCCAAAAACATTCAGTACTTC. Using reference TRBV9 and TRBJ2-4 for the parts outside the CDR3, the full variable domain is DSGVTQTPKHLITATGQRVTLRCSPRSGDLSVYWYQQSLDQGLQFLIQYYNGEERAKGNILERFSAQQFPDLHSELNLSSLELGDSALYFCASSPGEAKNIQYFGAGTRLSVL.

This chain uses TRBV29-1 with TRBJ1-3; no firm D call. Germline CDR1 SQVTM, CDR2 ANQGSEA. The CDR3 is 12 amino acids. V lost 3 bases and J lost 0, with 3 bases in between. CDR3: CSVESSGNTIYF. The CDR3, as DNA: TGCAGCGTTGAGAGCTCTGGAAACACCATATATTTT.

The DNA of the CDR3 is TGTGCCAGCAGCCTAAGGCCGGGACAGGGGGACGAGCAGTACTTC. Its protein is CASSLRPGQGDEQYF. The chain has TRBV3-1 (or the pseudogene TRBV3-2) and TRBJ2-7; 11 bases align to TRBD1. Unmatched junction bases numbered 7, after V lost 4 bases and J lost 5 bases. This CDR3 comprises 15 residues. Per germline, CDR1 LGHDT and CDR2 YNNKEL (reference sequence).

This chain uses TRBV19 with TRBJ2-4; D possibly corresponds to TRBD1 (6 bases). This CDR3 is built from 15 residues. The V and J ends lost 5 bases and 0 bases respectively, with 11 bases between them. CDR1 is LNHDA and CDR2 is SQIVND in the germline V gene (reference sequence). CDR3 in DNA: TGTGCCAGTAGTCCCACAGGGCTAGCCAAAAACATTCAGTACTTC. Its translation: CASSPTGLAKNIQYF.

The rearrangement links TRBV5-4 to TRBJ1-1; 7 nucleotides match TRBD1. The germline V gene has CDR1 SGHNT and CDR2 YYREEE (reference sequence). The V and J ends lost 4 bases and 3 bases, in that order; junction bases with no gene match: 6. This CDR3 region has 14 residues. CDR3 sequence reads: CASSTRQGDTEAFF. The CDR3 nucleotides are TGTGCCAGCAGCACCCGACAGGGAGACACTGAAGCTTTCTTT.

The rearrangement joins TRBV2 to TRBJ1-2, with 9 bases matching TRBD1. The CDR3 sequence is 13 residues long. In germline, CDR1 is SNHLY, CDR2 FYNNEI. V was pared by 6 bases and J by 4 bases, with 3 bases of the junction left unmatched. The DNA for the CDR3 is TGTGCCAGCAGCAAGGGACAGGGCTATGGCTACACCTTC. Residues: CASSKGQGYGYTF. The full variable domain, its missing parts supplied by reference TRBV2 and TRBJ1-2, is EPEVTQTPSHQVTQMGQEVILRCVPISNHLYFYWYRQILGQKVEFLVSFYNNEISEKSEIFDDQFSVERPDGSNFTLKIRSTKLEDSAMYFCASSKGQGYGYTFGSGTRLTVV.

This clone was seen at least ten times. The same CDR3 is also encoded by other DNA sequences in this sample. V usage is TRBV7-2 and J usage is TRBJ1-1; TRBD1 is a possible D gene (6 bases). The CDR3 contains 12 residues. Trimming shortened V by 1 base and J by 11 bases, and 11 bases separated the two germline ends. Germline assignment: CDR1 SGHTA and CDR2 FQGNSA. CDR3 DNA: TGTGCCAGCAGCTTAGGTGGGGGCTATGCTTTCTTT. Its translation: CASSLGGGYAFF.

The CDR3 bases are TGTGCCAGCAGCCAACCCAGACAGGGGACCTACGAGCAGTACTTC. Translation: CASSQPRQGTYEQYF. The chain recombines TRBV3-1 (or the pseudogene TRBV3-2) with TRBJ2-7, with 8 bases lining up with TRBD1. Looked up from germline, CDR1 is LGHDT and CDR2 is YNNKEL (reference sequence). CDR3 length: 15 residues. V gave up 2 bases and J gave up 2 bases; unmatched junction bases: 5.

This sequence joins TRBV5-1 and TRBJ1-4, with 9 bases aligning to TRBD1. The V gene's germline CDR1 is SGHRS and CDR2 YFSETQ. J gave up 8 bases and V 0 bases, and 5 bases lay outside the gene matches. The CDR3 runs 15 residues. The CDR3: CASSLGGQGREKLFF. The CDR3 DNA is TGCGCCAGCAGCTTGGGGGGACAGGGACGCGAAAAACTGTTTTTT.

The rearrangement links TRBV14 to TRBJ1-3, with TRBD1 matching over 7 bases. The CDR3 contains 14 residues. Germline V gives CDR1 SGHDN, CDR2 FVKESK. Trimming removed 6 bases from V and 2 bases from J; junction bases left unmatched: 4. CDR3 amino acids: CASRNQGAGNTIYF. CDR3 in DNA: TGTGCCAGCAGAAATCAGGGGGCTGGAAACACCATATATTTT.

This clone was observed a single time. The J gene is TRBJ1-5, the V gene TRBV24-1; D is ambiguous. This CDR3 is built from 15 residues. CDR1 and CDR2 from the germline V gene are KGHDR and SFDVKD. Trimming shortened V by 2 bases and J by 11 bases, and 18 bases separated the two germline ends. Here the CDR3 DNA reads TGTGCCACCAGTGATTCTACATTATTGAGGGAAGCCCAGCATTTT. Translated, it gives CATSDSTLLREAQHF.

A single count supports this clone. The chain combines TRBV24-1 with TRBJ2-7; 7 bases agree with TRBD1. The V and J ends lost 4 bases and 0 bases, in that order; junction bases with no gene match: 2. The CDR3 sequence is 14 residues long. Germline CDR1 and CDR2: KGHDR and SFDVKD. The CDR3 loop reads CATSDRQGSYEQYF. Written as DNA, the CDR3 is TGTGCCACCAGTGACCGACAGGGCTCCTACGAGCAGTACTTC.

The genes are TRBV4-2 and TRBJ1-2; 10 nucleotides line up with TRBD1. CDR3 length: 15 amino acids. Unmatched junction bases numbered 9, after V lost 4 bases and J lost 7 bases. Germline V gives CDR1 LGHNA, CDR2 YNFKEQ. The CDR3 DNA reads as TGTGCCAGCAGCCGCGGACAGGGGGAGCTGGGTGGCTACACCTTC. This codes for CASSRGQGELGGYTF.